This T cell receptor (beta chain) was sequenced for a study of shared clonotypes between healthy human individuals. Turning to the study itself: Each donor's CD8 memory used one plate, CD8 naive two, each CD4 subset three.

Germline CDR1 and CDR2: MDHEN and SYDVKM. Between the trimmed V and J ends, which lost 6 bases and 4 bases, there was a span of 4 bases. The CDR3 runs to 11 residues. Only CD45RO-negative cells positively selected for CCR7 counted as naive CD8 cells, so terminally differentiated effector memory CD45RA+ cells were excluded. Everyone who donated was a Caucasian adult who lived in Nashville, Tennessee. A word on this clone: The identical CDR3 is also encoded by other nucleotide sequences in the sample.

Several immunoSEQ 96-well plates shared each subset's DNA, each plate a replicate. The protocol was immunoSEQ multiplex PCR, while the TCRdb copy is restricted to in-frame clones and leaves out a portion. Seen here are millions of clones, 85% to 95% observed once, and the top ten hold more than 1.5%. The origin of this receptor is a young man in good health. Some clones in this sample may be carry-over from other donors' samples. Sequencing input: naive CD8+ T cells from PBMCs. The rearrangement uses TRBV28 and TRBJ1-5; no reliable D call. The chain's CDR3 is CASSQNQPQHF. The CDR3 nucleotides read TGTGCCAGCAGCCAGAATCAGCCCCAGCATTTT.